The 13 T cell receptor beta chains given below trace back to one sample, sequenced in a study of cytomegalovirus exposure and HLA in healthy donors. 60 Vbeta and 13 Jbeta primers were used in PCR. TCRdb's copy holds only in-frame clones and misses some; the assay was immunoSEQ multiplex PCR. The sample shows 170,000 or so clones, about 80% of them seen only once. The sample was PBMCs. The receptors were gathered from a boy younger than 18 in good health and CMV-seronegative.

The chain couples TRBV12-2 to TRBJ2-7; the listed D gene, TRBD2, was not tested against the DNA. TRBV12-2 is shown as a pseudogene. This CDR3 region has 16 residues. The chain's CDR3 is CASRYPSWWYYYEQYF. The CDR3 DNA reads TGTGCAAGTCGCTACCCCTCCTGGTGGTACTATTACGAGCAGTACTTC.

This CDR3 reads CAWTMGGPEAFF. The CDR3, as DNA: TGTGCCTGGACTATGGGGGGGCCTGAAGCTTTCTTT. V is TRBV30 and J is TRBJ1-1, with TRBD1 as a possible D gene (6 bases). V lost 4 bases, J lost 6 bases, and 12 bases lay in between. Germline lookup yields CDR1 GTSNPN and CDR2 SVGIG (reference sequence). CDR3 length equals 12 residues.

The chain is built from TRBV28 and TRBJ1-6; possibly TRBD1 for D (5 bases). Germline V lookup: CDR1 MDHEN, CDR2 SYDVKM. This CDR3 is 14 amino acids long. Trimming cost V 5 bases and J 10 bases, with 15 bases left between them. CDR3 in DNA: TGTGCCAGCAGTCCCGGGACTCCAGCCTCACCCCTCCACTTT. It translates to CASSPGTPASPLHF.

The CDR3 sequence: CAISEGGGGANEQFF. CDR3 nucleotide sequence: TGTGCCATCAGTGAAGGTGGCGGGGGGGCCAATGAGCAGTTCTTC. The V and J genes are TRBV10-3 and TRBJ2-1; 9 bases fit TRBD2. The CDR3 contains 15 residues. The V gene's germline CDR1 is ENHRY and CDR2 SYGVKD. V shed 3 bases, J shed 6 bases, and the junction held 6 bases outside the gene matches.

This chain joins TRBV4-1 and TRBJ1-2, with D tentatively TRBD1 (6 bases). From germline, CDR1 is MGHRA and CDR2 YSYEKL. The ends were cut back, 4 bases at V and 7 bases at J, with 13 bases in the middle. The CDR3 has 13 amino acids. Here the CDR3 reads CASSRERGAGYTF. In nucleotides, the CDR3 is TGCGCCAGCAGCCGAGAACGGGGGGCTGGCTACACCTTC.

The CDR3 nucleotides are TGTGCCAGCAGCGTAGTGGACCGGCGAGCGGGAGCGGGCACCGGGGAGCTGTTTTTT. Residues: CASSVVDRRAGAGTGELFF. V and J are TRBV9 and TRBJ2-2; TRBD2 agrees at 8 bases. V shed 0 bases, J shed 4 bases, and the junction held 14 bases outside the gene matches. This CDR3 contains 19 residues. Germline V gene sequence: CDR1 SGDLS, CDR2 YYNGEE.

The V gene is TRBV9, the J gene TRBJ1-3; D is ambiguous. V was trimmed by 0 bases and J by 0 bases, leaving 10 bases between them. This CDR3 region has 16 residues. The germline CDR1 and CDR2 sequences are SGDLS and YYNGEE. The CDR3: CASSVEGGRSGNTIYF. The CDR3 nucleotides read TGTGCCAGCAGCGTAGAGGGCGGGCGCTCTGGAAACACCATATATTTT.

This chain connects TRBV5-1 to TRBJ2-2, with D uncertain. The CDR3 runs 12 residues. CDR1 is SGHRS and CDR2 is YFSETQ in the germline V gene. The V end lost 0 bases, the J end lost 7 bases, and 4 bases lay between the germline ends. In nucleotides, the CDR3 is TGCGCCAGCAGCTTGGTCAGCGGGGAGCTGTTTTTT. Protein product: CASSLVSGELFF.

The chain uses TRBV15 and TRBJ2-1; possibly TRBD1 for D (5 bases). V was shortened by 0 bases and J by 8 bases, with 17 bases between the two germline ends. The CDR3 is made up of 16 amino acids. Germline V gives CDR1 LNHNV, CDR2 YYDKDF (reference sequence). Written as DNA, the CDR3 is TGTGCCACCAGCAGAGATGAATCTCGCCAGGGCGATGAGCAGTTCTTC. Its protein product is CATSRDESRQGDEQFF.

The DNA for the CDR3 is TGTGCCAGCAGCATAGCTGCCCAGCGAGGCTATGGCTACACCTTC. It translates to CASSIAAQRGYGYTF. The rearrangement joins TRBV9 to TRBJ1-2; D is uncertain. Germline loops: CDR1 SGDLS, CDR2 YYNGEE. The V and J ends lost 4 bases and 4 bases respectively, with 17 bases between them. This CDR3 has 15 amino acids.

This clone appeared a few times. An end of the junction does not agree with germline; a read error may underlie this. The chain uses TRBV7-2 and TRBJ1-3; D not certain. Germline assignment: CDR1 SGHTA and CDR2 FQGNSA. The CDR3 has 13 residues. The DNA of the CDR3 is TGTGCCAGCAGCCTAGCCGTAGGAAACACCATATATTTT. This encodes CASSLAVGNTIYF.

J is TRBJ1-2 and V is TRBV10-3, with TRBD1 matching 10 bases. V was clipped by 2 bases and J by 4 bases; unmatched bases: 7. Germline CDR1 reads ENHRY; CDR2 reads SYGVKD. This CDR3 is 16 amino acids long. CDR3 in DNA: TGTGCCATCAGTGAGAGCAGGACAGGGGGATCCTATGGCTACACCTTC. This translates into CAISESRTGGSYGYTF.

This sequence joins TRBV7-2 and TRBJ2-3, with 8 positions matching TRBD2. The CDR3 contains 16 residues. Trimming took 3 bases from V and 2 from J; bases not matched to a gene: 7. Per the germline V gene, CDR1 is SGHTA and CDR2 is FQGNSA. This chain's CDR3 is CASSFRSGSNTDTQYF. The CDR3 DNA reads as TGTGCCAGCAGCTTTAGGAGCGGGAGTAACACAGATACGCAGTATTTT.